This passage covers 32 T cell receptor beta chains from one sample sequenced in a study of blood T cells in healthy people across ages. For the second PCR, which ran for about 7 to 12 cycles, a sample-barcoded 5' primer and a J-beta primer mix were used. TCRdb processed the 5' RACE reads anew with MiXCR; each CDR3 protein has one entry. The sample includes more than 600,000 distinct CDR3 sequences, more than 20% of them seen just once. The same sample was also used in a study of T cells of mothers and their children.

Sequenced material: blood. The source of these receptors is a boy aged 5-17 years in good health.

Only a few counts were recorded for this clonotype. V and J are TRBV7-9 and TRBJ2-4, with a possible D match to TRBD1 (6 bases). Between the trimmed V and J ends, which lost 1 base and 5 bases, there was a span of 12 bases. Germline V gene lookup returns CDR1 SEHNR and CDR2 FQNEAQ (reference sequence). The CDR3 has 15 amino acids. Written as DNA, the CDR3 is TGTGCCAGCAGCTTAGATGGGGACATACAAAACATTCAGTACTTC. The encoded protein is CASSLDGDIQNIQYF.

This clonotype has only a few counts. This chain links TRBV20-1 with TRBJ2-5; D unclear. Gene TRBJ2-7 matches the end of the DNA better, so the J call may be wrong. The CDR3 sequence is 14 residues long. The germline V gene has CDR1 DFQATT and CDR2 SNEGSKA (reference sequence). CDR3 bases: TGCAGTGCTATAGAACGTTTGACCTCCTACGAGCAGTACTTC. This encodes CSAIERLTSYEQYF.

The V gene is TRBV12-5, the J gene TRBJ2-7, with 8 bases identical to TRBD1. The CDR3 runs to 13 residues. Losses at the gene ends were 0 bases for V and 7 bases for J; bases not matched to a gene: 2. Germline CDR1 and CDR2: LGHNT and FRNRAP. The CDR3 here is CASGLVQGVEQYF. The CDR3 coding sequence is TGTGCTAGTGGTTTGGTACAGGGGGTTGAGCAGTACTTC.

The V gene is TRBV3-1, the J gene TRBJ2-7, with D possibly called TRBD1 or TRBD2 (5 bases each). V lost 4 bases, J lost 2 bases, and 18 bases lay in between. The CDR3 runs to 16 residues. The V gene's germline CDR1 is LGHDT and CDR2 YNNKEL (reference sequence). In DNA form, the CDR3 reads TGTGCCAGCAGCCCCCTGGGGGTGGGACCACCCTACGAGCAGTACTTC. Amino acid sequence: CASSPLGVGPPYEQYF.

This clonotype has a handful of counts. This chain uses TRBV3-1 with TRBJ2-1; 9 positions match TRBD1. The J call may be in error: the DNA end matches TRBJ2-7 better. The CDR3 consists of 15 residues. The germline V gene encodes CDR1 LGHDT and CDR2 YNNKEL (reference sequence). CDR3 amino acids: CASSQDLTGGHEQYF. CDR3 DNA sequence: TGTGCCAGCAGCCAAGATCTCACAGGGGGCCACGAGCAGTACTTC.

The J gene is TRBJ2-1, the V gene TRBV28, with unresolved D. CDR1 and CDR2 (germline): MDHEN, SYDVKM. The CDR3 length is 14 residues. The V end was cut by 7 bases, the J end by 1 base, with 11 bases between. This CDR3 reads CASTQGISYNEQFF. As DNA, the CDR3 is TGTGCCAGCACCCAAGGGATATCCTACAATGAGCAGTTCTTC.

This clonotype has only a few counts. The CDR3 loop reads CASSLRREGYTF. The CDR3, as DNA: TGTGCCAGCAGTTTAAGGAGGGAGGGCTACACCTTC. The chain combines TRBV27 with TRBJ1-2; D ambiguous. CDR1 MNHEY and CDR2 SMNVEV come from the germline V gene (reference sequence). Trimming shortened V by 2 bases and J by 8 bases, and 9 bases separated the two germline ends. This CDR3 has 12 residues.

The rearrangement joins TRBV3-1 to TRBJ2-3, with 9 bases identical to TRBD2. The CDR3 is 17 residues long. Germline V gene data show CDR1 as LGHDT and CDR2 as YNNKEL (reference sequence). With V trimmed by 0 bases and J by 8 bases, 12 bases remained unmatched. The CDR3 sequence: CASSQEFGISGSGTQYF. The CDR3, as DNA: TGTGCCAGCAGCCAAGAATTCGGAATTAGCGGGAGTGGTACGCAGTATTTT.

This clonotype has just a few counts. This sequence joins TRBV7-9 and TRBJ2-5; no definite D call. TRBJ2-1 matches the DNA end more closely, so the J call is doubtful. The germline gives CDR1 SEHNR, CDR2 FQNEAQ (reference sequence). The CDR3 has 16 residues. Here the CDR3 DNA reads TGTGCCAGCAGCTCCCCCTTATTCCCCCTGGAGAATGAGCAGTTCTTC. Amino acid sequence: CASSSPLFPLENEQFF.

In its sample, this clonotype was seen once. V gene TRBV5-4 combines with J gene TRBJ2-7; D unresolved. The CDR3 spans 14 residues. Germline V CDR1 and CDR2: SGHNT, YYREEE (reference sequence). The V end was cut by 4 bases, the J end by 0 bases, with 11 bases between. The CDR3 here is CASSPDAFSYEQYF. The CDR3 region has the DNA TGTGCCAGCAGCCCCGATGCTTTCTCCTACGAGCAGTACTTC.

The CDR3 here is CATSAQDRLAGGYQETQYF. The CDR3 DNA follows: TGTGCCACCAGCGCTCAAGACCGACTAGCGGGGGGGTACCAAGAGACCCAGTACTTC. This chain connects TRBV15 to TRBJ2-5, with TRBD2 matching over 14 bases. The CDR3 totals 19 residues. Looked up from germline, CDR1 is LNHNV and CDR2 is YYDKDF (reference sequence). Trimming at V came to 5 bases and at J to 0 bases, leaving 11 bases not matched to a gene. The variable domain in full, completed from reference TRBV15 and TRBJ2-5, reads DAMVIQNPRYQVTQFGKPVTLSCSQTLNHNVMYWYQQKSSQAPKLLFHYYDKDFNNEADTPDNFQSRRPNTSFCFLDIRSPGLGDTAMYLCATSAQDRLAGGYQETQYFGPGTRLLVL.

The chain is built from TRBV20-1 and TRBJ2-1; 11 bases match TRBD2. Per the germline V gene, CDR1 is DFQATT and CDR2 is SNEGSKA (reference sequence). The CDR3 is made up of 14 amino acids. The junction had 4 bases not matched to a gene; V was cut back by 6 bases and J by 3 bases. This chain's CDR3 is CSAAGLADYNEQFF. DNA for the CDR3: TGCAGTGCGGCGGGACTAGCGGACTACAATGAGCAGTTCTTC.

In its sample, this clonotype was seen a few times. The chain joins TRBV7-2 to TRBJ2-5; 11 bases line up with TRBD2. The closer fit of TRBJ2-1 to the DNA end suggests the J call may be wrong. CDR1 is SGHTA and CDR2 is FQGNSA in the germline V gene. This CDR3 is built from 17 residues. CDR3 nucleotides: TGTGCCAGCAGCTTAGCGGTTAGCGGGGGGGCTTACAATGAGCAGTTCTTC. Translated: CASSLAVSGGAYNEQFF.

V usage is TRBV12-3 or TRBV12-4 and J usage is TRBJ2-3; 12 nucleotides match TRBD2. CDR3 length equals 16 residues. J gave up 2 bases and V 6 bases, and 6 bases lay outside the gene matches. The CDR3 bases are TGTGCCAGCAGGCCACTAGCGGGAGGACACACAGATACGCAGTATTTT. Protein: CASRPLAGGHTDTQYF.

The chain combines TRBV12-3 or TRBV12-4 with TRBJ2-7; 8 bases fit TRBD1. Trimming at V came to 7 bases and at J to 7 bases, leaving 12 bases not matched to a gene. The CDR3 consists of 14 residues. The DNA for the CDR3 is TGTGCCAGCAAGATCACCACAGGGGGTGGTGAGCAGTACTTC. Translating gives CASKITTGGGEQYF.

This clonotype was detected a few times. The J gene is TRBJ2-1, the V gene TRBV28, with TRBD1 identical over 7 bases. Germline-derived CDR1 and CDR2 are MDHEN and SYDVKM. V was clipped by 3 bases and J by 6 bases; unmatched bases: 8. The CDR3 totals 15 residues. CDR3: CASSFRDRDTNEQFF. CDR3 nucleotides: TGTGCCAGCAGTTTCCGAGACAGGGATACCAATGAGCAGTTCTTC.

The chain employs TRBV20-1 and TRBJ2-2, with D possibly being TRBD1 (5 bases). V gave up 5 bases and J gave up 2 bases, with 9 bases separating them. Germline CDR1 DFQATT, CDR2 SNEGSKA (reference sequence). The CDR3 is made up of 13 amino acids. CDR3 coding DNA: TGCAGTGCTCCCGACAGTAACACCGGGGAGCTGTTTTTT. Its translation is CSAPDSNTGELFF.

The chain recombines TRBV6-5 with TRBJ2-5; 8 nucleotides agree with TRBD1. The germline V gene has CDR1 MNHEY and CDR2 SVGAGI. This CDR3 contains 17 residues. V lost 6 bases, J lost 0 bases, and 12 bases stayed unmatched. The CDR3 DNA reads as TGTGCCAGCAGCTGGGACAGGAGGTCAACGTACCAAGAGACCCAGTACTTC. It translates to CASSWDRRSTYQETQYF.

This clonotype was observed many times. The V call is TRBV27, the J call TRBJ2-1; D gene uncertain. CDR1 is MNHEY and CDR2 is SMNVEV in the germline V gene (reference sequence). V was cut by 5 bases and J by 7 bases, with 6 bases left in between. The CDR3 is made up of 11 amino acids. CDR3 sequence (DNA): TGTGCCAGCAGTGGGTTGAATGAGCAGTTCTTC. Translation: CASSGLNEQFF.

The chain recombines TRBV9 with TRBJ2-3, with TRBD2 as a possible D gene (7 bases). The CDR3 covers 14 residues. Germline V gene sequence: CDR1 SGDLS, CDR2 YYNGEE. Trimming stripped 7 bases from V and 6 bases from J, with 18 bases between. CDR3 amino acids: CASSLWGGADTQYF. The CDR3 DNA reads as TGTGCCAGCTCCCTATGGGGGGGGGCTGATACGCAGTATTTT.

This clonotype was seen only a few times. The CDR3 loop is CSASGRVTNEKLFF. For the CDR3, the DNA is TGCAGTGCTAGCGGCCGCGTCACGAATGAAAAACTGTTTTTT. The V call is TRBV20-1, the J call TRBJ1-4; no clear D gene. The germline gives CDR1 DFQATT, CDR2 SNEGSKA (reference sequence). The CDR3 consists of 14 residues. With 3 bases removed from V and 5 bases from J, the gap between germline ends came to 13 bases.

The chain links TRBV11-2 to TRBJ2-2; D perhaps matches TRBD2 (6 bases). In germline, CDR1 is SGHAT, CDR2 FQNNGV. Trimming pared 0 bases from V and 5 bases from J, leaving 13 bases between. The CDR3 length is 16 residues. The chain's CDR3 is CASSLDIAAGTGELFF. In DNA form, the CDR3 reads TGTGCCAGCAGCTTAGATATAGCTGCGGGGACCGGGGAGCTGTTTTTT.

The chain combines TRBV7-2 with TRBJ2-2; weak D call: TRBD1 (6 bases). CDR1 is SGHTA, CDR2 FQGNSA, per germline. The germline V and J ends were trimmed by 3 bases and 6 bases, with 8 bases remaining between them. The CDR3 has 13 amino acids. CDR3 DNA sequence: TGTGCCAGCAGCTTCAGGGGAGCCGGGGAGCTGTTTTTT. Protein product: CASSFRGAGELFF.

This clonotype has a handful of counts. The rearrangement links TRBV11-2 to TRBJ2-7; 12 bases map to TRBD1. Trimming at V came to 5 bases and at J to 5 bases, leaving 7 bases not matched to a gene. In germline, CDR1 is SGHAT, CDR2 FQNNGV. The CDR3 is 15 amino acids. In nucleotides, the CDR3 is TGTGCCAGCAGCGCTCCGGGACAGGGGGCCAACGAGCAGTACTTC. Amino acid sequence: CASSAPGQGANEQYF.

The J gene is TRBJ2-7, the V gene TRBV7-2; 9 positions match TRBD2. Germline trimming cut 0 bases from V and 3 bases from J; bases unmatched to any gene: 3. Germline V gene lookup returns CDR1 SGHTA and CDR2 FQGNSA. The CDR3 sequence is 15 residues long. CDR3 sequence reads: CASSLAPSGVYEQYF. For the CDR3, the DNA is TGTGCCAGCAGCTTAGCTCCTAGCGGGGTCTACGAGCAGTACTTC.

This chain links TRBV7-2 with TRBJ2-2; 9 nucleotides agree with TRBD2. CDR3 length: 17 amino acids. Germline trimming cut 5 bases from V and 0 bases from J; bases unmatched to any gene: 7. Germline assignment: CDR1 SGHTA and CDR2 FQGNSA. Here the CDR3 DNA reads TGTGCCAGCAGCCAACCCCTAGCGGGGTCGAACACCGGGGAGCTGTTTTTT. It yields the protein CASSQPLAGSNTGELFF.

This clonotype turned up a few times. The chain joins TRBV12-5 to TRBJ2-7; D may be TRBD2 (5 bases). The J call could be wrong; TRBJ2-5 is a better fit for the DNA end. This CDR3 has 13 residues. Germline values: CDR1 LGHNT, CDR2 FRNRAP. CDR3 protein: CAGPRGRVETQYF. For the CDR3, the DNA is TGTGCTGGACCCCGGGGAAGGGTAGAGACCCAGTACTTC.

Written as DNA, the CDR3 is TGTGCCAGCAGCCAGCGTGGGGGGGCGGACAATGAGCAGTTCTTC. Translation: CASSQRGGADNEQFF. The rearrangement uses TRBV3-1 and TRBJ2-1; possibly TRBD2 for D (7 bases). The V gene's germline CDR1 is LGHDT and CDR2 YNNKEL (reference sequence). V was trimmed by 3 bases and J by 5 bases, leaving 14 bases between them. The CDR3 sequence is 15 residues long.

This clonotype was observed a handful of times. This chain connects TRBV4-1 to TRBJ2-2, with 8 positions matching TRBD2. The V gene's germline CDR1 is MGHRA and CDR2 YSYEKL. CDR3 size: 19 residues. V lost 2 bases, J lost 1 base, and 12 bases stayed unmatched. The DNA for the CDR3 is TGCGCCAGCAGCCAACCTCGCTGGCGGACTAGCCAGAACACCGGGGAGCTGTTTTTT. Translation gives CASSQPRWRTSQNTGELFF.

This clonotype was seen a few times. V gene TRBV5-6 combines with J gene TRBJ2-1; TRBD2 might be the D (7 bases). Per the germline V gene, CDR1 is SGHDT and CDR2 is YYEEEE. The V end was cut by 7 bases, the J end by 7 bases, with 15 bases between. This CDR3 comprises 13 residues. The CDR3 reads CASRGARGNEQFF. Written as DNA, the CDR3 is TGTGCCAGCCGGGGGGCCAGGGGAAATGAGCAGTTCTTC.

CDR3 loop: CASSLEDGGPSTDTQYF. CDR3 nucleotides: TGTGCCAGCAGCTTAGAGGACGGGGGACCCAGCACAGATACGCAGTATTTT. The chain employs TRBV7-2 and TRBJ2-3; maybe TRBD2 (6 bases). Germline values: CDR1 SGHTA, CDR2 FQGNSA. There are 17 residues in the CDR3. The V and J ends lost 1 base and 0 bases respectively, with 14 bases between them.

The chain recombines TRBV18 with TRBJ2-5, with D tentatively TRBD1 (6 bases). The CDR3 consists of 13 residues. Trimming left V 6 bases short and J 2 bases short, with 10 bases between. Germline V lookup: CDR1 KGHSH, CDR2 LQKENI. The DNA for the CDR3 is TGTGCCAGCTCCGGACAGACACAAGAGACCCAGTACTTC. This codes for CASSGQTQETQYF.